A single sample is the source of the 9 T cell receptor beta chains below, sequenced in a study of glioma-infiltrating T cells after dendritic cell vaccination. TCRdb's copy holds only in-frame clones and misses some; the assay was immunoSEQ multiplex PCR. Of fewer than 100,000 clones listed, just over 85% were seen once; the top ten hold roughly 14%. The sample was blood, taken before dendritic cell vaccination. All receptors derive from a human donor with glioblastoma.

The chain couples TRBV2 to TRBJ1-2; 8 positions agree with TRBD1. This CDR3 region has 14 residues. With V trimmed by 0 bases and J by 10 bases, 7 bases remained unmatched. The germline V gene encodes CDR1 SNHLY and CDR2 FYNNEI. The CDR3 nucleotides are TGTGCCAGCAGTGAAGCGCTTCGGGACAGGCTCTACACCTTC. Translating gives CASSEALRDRLYTF.

The gene calls are TRBV27 and TRBJ1-3, with D uncertain. The CDR3 contains 15 residues. Trimming removed 6 bases at V and 5 bases at J, with 17 bases between. Looked up from germline, CDR1 is MNHEY and CDR2 is SMNVEV (reference sequence). CDR3 amino acids: CASSPRPSKRNTIYF. CDR3 coding DNA: TGTGCCAGCAGCCCCCGGCCTAGCAAAAGAAACACCATATATTTT.

The chain couples TRBV9 to TRBJ2-3; 8 nucleotides agree with TRBD2. The germline CDR1 and CDR2 sequences are SGDLS and YYNGEE. This CDR3 has 16 amino acids. J lost 2 bases, V lost 0 bases, and 5 bases had no gene match. The CDR3 region is CASSVELADPTDTQYF. The CDR3 DNA is TGTGCCAGCAGCGTAGAACTAGCGGATCCCACAGATACGCAGTATTTT.

The chain carries TRBV4-1 and TRBJ2-1, with D perhaps TRBD2 (5 bases). CDR1 MGHRA and CDR2 YSYEKL come from the germline V gene. V was clipped by 7 bases and J by 3 bases, with 19 bases between them. The CDR3 length is 16 residues. CDR3 bases: TGCGCCAGCACCCCGGAGGCCTCAGCGGACTACAATGAGCAGTTCTTC. As protein: CASTPEASADYNEQFF.

The rearrangement links TRBV25-1 to TRBJ1-6; D not resolved. Germline loops: CDR1 MGHDK, CDR2 SYGVNS. CDR3 size: 13 residues. The ends were cut back, 2 bases at V and 9 bases at J, with 8 bases in the middle. The CDR3, as DNA: TGTGCCAGCAGTGAACGGGTGGGTTCACCCCTCCACTTT. This encodes CASSERVGSPLHF.

A single count supports this clone. The gene calls are TRBV6-5 and TRBJ1-1; D not certain. CDR3 length: 15 amino acids. V was trimmed by 6 bases and J by 4 bases, leaving 18 bases between them. Germline V gene sequence: CDR1 MNHEY, CDR2 SVGAGI. CDR3 bases: TGTGCCAGCAGCCCTTCCATTCTACCGCGCACTGAAGCTTTCTTT. Translation gives CASSPSILPRTEAFF.

This clone was observed a handful of times. The rearrangement joins TRBV9 to TRBJ2-5; 7 positions match TRBD2. Trimming took 4 bases from V and 5 from J; bases not matched to a gene: 5. From germline, CDR1 is SGDLS and CDR2 YYNGEE. This CDR3 contains 13 residues. CDR3 sequence: CASSPPGGETQYF. CDR3 in DNA: TGTGCCAGCAGCCCCCCCGGGGGGGAGACCCAGTACTTC.

The rearrangement links TRBV30 to TRBJ2-3; 7 bases fit TRBD2. J lost 0 bases, V lost 2 bases, and 11 bases had no gene match. This CDR3 region has 17 residues. Germline CDR1 reads GTSNPN; CDR2 reads SVGIG (reference sequence). The CDR3 DNA follows: TGTGCCTGGAGTACCGCTTGGGGGAGGGCTAGCACAGATACGCAGTATTTT. It is translated as CAWSTAWGRASTDTQYF.

The chain uses TRBV6-5 and TRBJ1-2; D is unresolved. This CDR3 comprises 14 residues. Germline CDR1 reads MNHEY; CDR2 reads SVGAGI. Trimming pared 6 bases from V and 0 bases from J, leaving 11 bases between. CDR3 region: CASRVGGSNYGYTF. Here the CDR3 DNA reads TGTGCCAGCAGAGTCGGAGGGTCTAACTATGGCTACACCTTC.